This note documents a single TCR beta chain sequence. Its target is unknown. The V end was cut by 0 bases, the J end by 3 bases, with 14 bases between. CDR1 is DFQATT and CDR2 is SNEGSKA in the germline V gene (reference sequence). The CDR3 has 15 residues. The sample comes from a study of T cell repertoires in cytomegalovirus infection. For the study at large: Indicated by public TCR beta signatures were CMV infection and matching HLA type.

Study outcomes and limitations: HLA-C-restricted CMV clonotypes gave the most frequent clonotype in two of eight donors. Summed public TCR beta family frequency identified CMV carriers bearing the relevant HLA.

TCRdb re-derived calls from the reads in MiXCR, one entry per CDR3 protein. The sample has approximately 750,000 distinct CDR3 sequences, approximately 40% seen once. The chain carries TRBV20-1 and TRBJ1-1; weak D call: TRBD1 (6 bases). The specimen was PBMCs. The TCR sequence derives from a human donor in good health (CMV status not recorded). Some clones in this sample may be carry-over from other donors' samples. The CDR3 DNA reads TGCAGTGCTAGAGATCTTTCGAAGGGGGACACTGAAGCTTTCTTT. It translates to CSARDLSKGDTEAFF.